This T cell receptor beta chain was profiled in a study of blood T cell repertoires in COVID-19. Original handling: Amplification of reference gene primers was used by the study to estimate nucleated cell counts. Sequenced by immunoSEQ multiplex PCR; TCRdb stores in-frame clones only, minus some. For V, J and clone size, that table is used; D and trimming come from the DNA. The repertoire has about 320,000 clones, approximately 88% of them found once; the top ten carry roughly 5%. The CDR3 extends over 14 amino acids. J was trimmed by 6 bases and V by 4 bases; bases with no gene match: 9. Germline lookup yields CDR1 SEHNR and CDR2 FQNEAQ (reference sequence).

This TCR was recovered from a man in his fifties or sixties who had recovered from COVID-19. Sequenced sample: PBMCs or T cells enriched from blood (not recorded which). The V call is TRBV7-9, the J call TRBJ2-7; 7 bases align to TRBD2. The CDR3 nucleotides are TGTGCCAGCAGCTACGGGGGGACGGCCCTCGAGCAGTACTTC. The encoded protein is CASSYGGTALEQYF.